This TCR beta chain was obtained from a study of T cell repertoires in cytomegalovirus infection. Findings of the study overall: Dominating the ex vivo response were TCR beta clonotypes that were CMV-specific and HLA-C-restricted.

This clonotype was recorded a few times. Its antigen is undetermined. This CDR3 contains 15 residues. Looked up from germline, CDR1 is LGHNT and CDR2 is FRNRAP. The V end was cut by 5 bases, the J end by 2 bases, with 15 bases between. Via MiXCR, TCRdb re-called the reads, giving one row per CDR3 protein. This table holds some 920,000 distinct CDR3 sequences, around 31% found once. This specimen was cultured CD8+ T cells from PBMCs, taken from culture after CMV antigen stimulation. This sequence joins TRBV12-5 and TRBJ2-5; D ambiguous. This TCR derives from a human donor in good health (CMV status not recorded). Some clones in this sample may be carry-over from other donors' samples. The CDR3 is CASGPPWGGQETQYF. The CDR3 DNA reads TGTGCTAGTGGTCCCCCTTGGGGTGGACAAGAGACCCAGTACTTC. The whole variable domain, filled in from reference TRBV12-5 and TRBJ2-5, reads DARVTQTPRHKVTEMGQEVTMRCQPILGHNTVFWYRQTMMQGLELLAYFRNRAPLDDSGMPKDRFSAEMPDATLATLKIQPSEPRDSAVYFCASGPPWGGQETQYFGPGTRLLVL.